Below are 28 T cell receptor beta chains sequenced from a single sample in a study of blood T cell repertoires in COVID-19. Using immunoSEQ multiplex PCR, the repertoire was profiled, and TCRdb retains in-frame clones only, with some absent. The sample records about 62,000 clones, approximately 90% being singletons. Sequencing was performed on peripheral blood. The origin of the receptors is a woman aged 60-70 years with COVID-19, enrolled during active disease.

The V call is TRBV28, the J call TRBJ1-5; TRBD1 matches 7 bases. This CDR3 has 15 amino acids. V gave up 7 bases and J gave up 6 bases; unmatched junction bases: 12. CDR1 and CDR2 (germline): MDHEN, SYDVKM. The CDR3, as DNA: TGTGCCAGCAACCTCAGAGGGGGCGAGGGTCAGCCCCAGCATTTT. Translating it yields CASNLRGGEGQPQHF.

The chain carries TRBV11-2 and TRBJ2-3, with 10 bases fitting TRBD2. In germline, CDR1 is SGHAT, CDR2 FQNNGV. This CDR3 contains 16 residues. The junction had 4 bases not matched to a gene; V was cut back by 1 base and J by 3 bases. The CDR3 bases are TGTGCCAGCAGCTTAGCTGGACTAGCGGTTACAGATACGCAGTATTTT. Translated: CASSLAGLAVTDTQYF.

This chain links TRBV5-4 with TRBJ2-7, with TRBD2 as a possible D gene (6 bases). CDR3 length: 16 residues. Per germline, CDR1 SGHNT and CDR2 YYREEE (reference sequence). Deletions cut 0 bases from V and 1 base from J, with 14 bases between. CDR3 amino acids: CASSLGAGAFSYEQYF. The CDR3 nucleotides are TGTGCCAGCAGCTTGGGAGCGGGCGCCTTTTCCTACGAGCAGTACTTC.

Written as DNA, the CDR3 is TGTGCCAGCAGATCTAGCGGGAGTCTCGGCGAGCAGTACTTC. It is translated as CASRSSGSLGEQYF. This chain links TRBV7-2 with TRBJ2-7; 10 bases line up with TRBD2. This CDR3 contains 14 residues. Germline assignment: CDR1 SGHTA and CDR2 FQGNSA. Trimming at V came to 6 bases and at J to 6 bases, leaving 8 bases not matched to a gene.

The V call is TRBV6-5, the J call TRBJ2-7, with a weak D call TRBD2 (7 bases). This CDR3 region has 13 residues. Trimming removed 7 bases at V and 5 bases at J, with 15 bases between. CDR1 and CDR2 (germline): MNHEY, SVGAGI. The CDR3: CASIRGGANEQYF. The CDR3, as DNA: TGTGCCAGCATCAGAGGGGGGGCGAACGAGCAGTACTTC.

CDR3 DNA sequence: TGCGCCAGCAGTCAAAAGCCTCTTGGGACTAGCGGGAGTAGTAAAGACGAGCAGTACTTC. Encoded protein: CASSQKPLGTSGSSKDEQYF. The chain uses TRBV23-1 and TRBJ2-7; 14 bases map to TRBD2. TRBV23-1 is an ORF for which the function is uncertain. The CDR3 runs to 20 residues. The junction had 17 bases not matched to a gene; V was cut back by 2 bases and J by 5 bases.

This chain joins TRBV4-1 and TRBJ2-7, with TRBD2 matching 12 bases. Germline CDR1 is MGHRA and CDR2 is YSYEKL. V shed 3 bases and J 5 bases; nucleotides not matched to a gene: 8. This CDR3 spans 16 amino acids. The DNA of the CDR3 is TGCGCCAGCAGCCACCGACTAGCGGGAGTCCCCCACGAGCAGTACTTC. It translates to CASSHRLAGVPHEQYF.

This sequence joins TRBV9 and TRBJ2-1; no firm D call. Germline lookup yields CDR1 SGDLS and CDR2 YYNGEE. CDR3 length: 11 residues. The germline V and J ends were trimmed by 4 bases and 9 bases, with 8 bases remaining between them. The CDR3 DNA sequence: TGTGCCAGCAGCCCACTAAGTGAGCAGTTCTTC. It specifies CASSPLSEQFF.

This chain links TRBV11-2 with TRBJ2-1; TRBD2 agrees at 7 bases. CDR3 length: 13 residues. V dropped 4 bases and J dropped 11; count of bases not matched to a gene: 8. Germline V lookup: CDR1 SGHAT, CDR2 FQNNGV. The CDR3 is CASSYPGSGKQFF. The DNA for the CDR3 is TGTGCCAGCAGCTACCCTGGGAGCGGGAAGCAGTTCTTC.

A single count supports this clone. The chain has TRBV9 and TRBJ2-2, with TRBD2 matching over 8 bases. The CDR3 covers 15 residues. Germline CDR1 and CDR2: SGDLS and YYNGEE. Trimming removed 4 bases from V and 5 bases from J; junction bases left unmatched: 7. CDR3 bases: TGTGCCAGCAGCCCGAGCGGGAGTTGGACCGGGGAGCTGTTTTTT. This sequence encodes CASSPSGSWTGELFF.

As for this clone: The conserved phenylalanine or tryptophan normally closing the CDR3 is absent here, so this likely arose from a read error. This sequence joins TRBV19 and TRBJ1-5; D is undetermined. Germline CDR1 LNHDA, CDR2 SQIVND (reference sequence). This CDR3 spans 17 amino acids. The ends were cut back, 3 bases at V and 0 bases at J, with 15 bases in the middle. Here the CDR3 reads CASSIYHDGNSNQPQHL. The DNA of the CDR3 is TGTGCCAGTAGTATTTACCATGACGGCAATAGCAATCAGCCCCAGCATCTT.

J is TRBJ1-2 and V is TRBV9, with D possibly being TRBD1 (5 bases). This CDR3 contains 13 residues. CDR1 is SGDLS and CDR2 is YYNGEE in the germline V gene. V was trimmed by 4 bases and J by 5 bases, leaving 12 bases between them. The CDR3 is CASSFRPGYGYTF. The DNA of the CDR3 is TGTGCCAGCAGCTTCCGGCCAGGGTATGGCTACACCTTC.

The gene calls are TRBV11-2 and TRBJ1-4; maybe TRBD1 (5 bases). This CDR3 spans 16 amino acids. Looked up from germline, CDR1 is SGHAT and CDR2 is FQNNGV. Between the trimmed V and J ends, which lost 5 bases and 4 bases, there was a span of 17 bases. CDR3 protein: CASSGGNVLFNEKLFF. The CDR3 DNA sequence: TGTGCCAGCAGCGGGGGGAATGTGCTATTTAATGAAAAACTGTTTTTT.

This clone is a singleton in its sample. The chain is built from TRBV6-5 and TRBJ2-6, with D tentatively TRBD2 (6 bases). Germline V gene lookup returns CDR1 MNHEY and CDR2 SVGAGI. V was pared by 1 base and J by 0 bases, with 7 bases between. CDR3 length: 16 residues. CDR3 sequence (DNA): TGTGCCAGCAGTTACTGGCGGGGCTCTGGGGCCAACGTCCTGACTTTC. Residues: CASSYWRGSGANVLTF.

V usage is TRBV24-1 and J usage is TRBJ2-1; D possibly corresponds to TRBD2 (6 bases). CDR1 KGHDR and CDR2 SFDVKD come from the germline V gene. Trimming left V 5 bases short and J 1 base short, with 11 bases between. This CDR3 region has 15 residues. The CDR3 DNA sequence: TGTGCCACCAGTGGTTCAGGGAGGTCCTACAATGAGCAGTTCTTC. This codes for CATSGSGRSYNEQFF.

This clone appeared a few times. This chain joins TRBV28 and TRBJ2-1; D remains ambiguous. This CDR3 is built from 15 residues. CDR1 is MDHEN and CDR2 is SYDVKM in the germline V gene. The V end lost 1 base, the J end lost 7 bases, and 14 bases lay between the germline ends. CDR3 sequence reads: CASSLSASVGNEQFF. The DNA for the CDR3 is TGTGCCAGCAGTTTATCAGCGTCCGTTGGGAATGAGCAGTTCTTC. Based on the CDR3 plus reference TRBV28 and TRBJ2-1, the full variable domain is DVKVTQSSRYLVKRTGEKVFLECVQDMDHENMFWYRQDPGLGLRLIYFSYDVKMKEKGDIPEGYSVSREKKERFSLILESASTNQTSMYLCASSLSASVGNEQFFGPGTRLTVL.

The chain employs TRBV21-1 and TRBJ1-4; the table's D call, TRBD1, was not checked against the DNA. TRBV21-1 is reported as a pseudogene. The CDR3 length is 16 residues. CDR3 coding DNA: TGTGCCAGCAGCAAGGCGGATAGGGGATATGATGAAAAACTGTTTTTT. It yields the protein CASSKADRGYDEKLFF.

The CDR3: CASSRYTGELFF. The CDR3 DNA sequence: TGTGCCAGCAGCCGTTACACCGGGGAGCTGTTTTTT. This chain joins TRBV5-4 and TRBJ2-2; the D is unclear. The CDR3 has 12 amino acids. Germline V gene lookup returns CDR1 SGHNT and CDR2 YYREEE (reference sequence). Trimming removed 4 bases at V and 3 bases at J, with 4 bases between. The full variable domain, completed using reference TRBV5-4 and TRBJ2-2, is ETGVTQSPTHLIKTRGQQVTLRCSSQSGHNTVSWYQQALGQGPQFIFQYYREEENGRGNFPPRFSGLQFPNYSSELNVNALELDDSALYLCASSRYTGELFFGEGSRLTVL.

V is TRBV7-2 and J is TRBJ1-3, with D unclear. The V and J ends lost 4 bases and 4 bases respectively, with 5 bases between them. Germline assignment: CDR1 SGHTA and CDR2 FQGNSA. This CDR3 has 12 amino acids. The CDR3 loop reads CASSSLGNTIYF. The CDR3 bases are TGTGCCAGCAGCTCCCTCGGAAACACCATATATTTT.

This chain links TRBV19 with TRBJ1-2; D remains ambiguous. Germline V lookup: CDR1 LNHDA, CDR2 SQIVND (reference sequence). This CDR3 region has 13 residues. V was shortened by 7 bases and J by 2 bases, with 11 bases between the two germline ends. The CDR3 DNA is TGTGCCAGTAAAAGGAACAGCAACTATGGCTACACCTTC. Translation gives CASKRNSNYGYTF.

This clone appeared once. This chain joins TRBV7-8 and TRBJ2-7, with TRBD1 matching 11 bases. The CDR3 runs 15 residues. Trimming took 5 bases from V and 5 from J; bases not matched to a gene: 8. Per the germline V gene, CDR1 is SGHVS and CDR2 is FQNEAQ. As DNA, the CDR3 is TGTGCCAGCAGCCCCCGCAGGGACAGGGGGGACGAGCAGTACTTC. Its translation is CASSPRRDRGDEQYF.

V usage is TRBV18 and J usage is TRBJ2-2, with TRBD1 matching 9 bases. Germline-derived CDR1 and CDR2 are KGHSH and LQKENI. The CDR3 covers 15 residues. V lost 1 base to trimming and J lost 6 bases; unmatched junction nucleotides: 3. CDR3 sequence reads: CASSPQGQGSGELFF. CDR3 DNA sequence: TGTGCCAGCTCACCACAGGGACAGGGATCCGGGGAGCTGTTTTTT.

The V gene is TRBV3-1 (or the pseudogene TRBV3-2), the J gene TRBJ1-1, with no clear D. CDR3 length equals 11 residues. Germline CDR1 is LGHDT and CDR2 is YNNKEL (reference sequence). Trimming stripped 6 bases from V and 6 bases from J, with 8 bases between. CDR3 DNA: TGTGCCAGCAGATTCAGATCTGAAGCTTTCTTT. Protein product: CASRFRSEAFF.

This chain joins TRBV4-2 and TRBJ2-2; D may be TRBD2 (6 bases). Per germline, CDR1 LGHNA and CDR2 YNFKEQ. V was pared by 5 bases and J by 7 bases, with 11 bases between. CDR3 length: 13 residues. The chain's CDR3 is CASSAMEGGELFF. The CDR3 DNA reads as TGTGCCAGCAGCGCTATGGAGGGCGGGGAGCTGTTTTTT.

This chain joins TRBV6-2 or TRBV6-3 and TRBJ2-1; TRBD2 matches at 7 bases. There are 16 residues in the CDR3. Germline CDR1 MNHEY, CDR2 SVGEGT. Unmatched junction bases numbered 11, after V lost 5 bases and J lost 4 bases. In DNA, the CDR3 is TGTGCCAGCAGTACCCCCTGGGCTAGCGGTTACAATGAGCAGTTCTTC. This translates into CASSTPWASGYNEQFF.

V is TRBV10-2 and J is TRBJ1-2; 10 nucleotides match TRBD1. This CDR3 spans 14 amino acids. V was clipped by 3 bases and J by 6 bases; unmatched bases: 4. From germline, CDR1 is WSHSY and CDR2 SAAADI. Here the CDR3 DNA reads TGCGCCAGCAGTGACGAGGGGACAGGGGATGGCTACACCTTC. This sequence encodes CASSDEGTGDGYTF.

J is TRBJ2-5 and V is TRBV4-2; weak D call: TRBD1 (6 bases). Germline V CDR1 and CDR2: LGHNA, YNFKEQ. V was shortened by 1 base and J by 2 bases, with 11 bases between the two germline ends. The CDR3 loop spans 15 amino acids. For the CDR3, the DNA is TGTGCCAGCAGCCAAGGAGGACAGACTCAAGAGACCCAGTACTTC. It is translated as CASSQGGQTQETQYF.

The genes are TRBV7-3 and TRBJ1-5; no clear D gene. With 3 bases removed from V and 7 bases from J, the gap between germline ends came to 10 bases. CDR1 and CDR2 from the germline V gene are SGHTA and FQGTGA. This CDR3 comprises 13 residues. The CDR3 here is CASSFGRSQPQHF. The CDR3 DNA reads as TGTGCCAGCAGCTTTGGCAGGTCCCAGCCCCAGCATTTT.